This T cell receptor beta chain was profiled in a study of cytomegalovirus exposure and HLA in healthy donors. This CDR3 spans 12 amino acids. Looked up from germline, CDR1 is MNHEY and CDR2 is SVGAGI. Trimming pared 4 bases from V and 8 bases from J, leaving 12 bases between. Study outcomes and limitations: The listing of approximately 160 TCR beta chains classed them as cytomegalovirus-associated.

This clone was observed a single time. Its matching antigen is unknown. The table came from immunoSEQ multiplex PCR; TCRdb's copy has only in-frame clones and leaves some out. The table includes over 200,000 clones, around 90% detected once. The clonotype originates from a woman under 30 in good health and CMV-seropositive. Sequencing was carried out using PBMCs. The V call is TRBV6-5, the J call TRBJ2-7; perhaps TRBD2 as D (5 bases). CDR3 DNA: TGTGCCAGCAGTTCCCCCGAGGGCCAGCAGTACTTC. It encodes CASSSPEGQQYF.